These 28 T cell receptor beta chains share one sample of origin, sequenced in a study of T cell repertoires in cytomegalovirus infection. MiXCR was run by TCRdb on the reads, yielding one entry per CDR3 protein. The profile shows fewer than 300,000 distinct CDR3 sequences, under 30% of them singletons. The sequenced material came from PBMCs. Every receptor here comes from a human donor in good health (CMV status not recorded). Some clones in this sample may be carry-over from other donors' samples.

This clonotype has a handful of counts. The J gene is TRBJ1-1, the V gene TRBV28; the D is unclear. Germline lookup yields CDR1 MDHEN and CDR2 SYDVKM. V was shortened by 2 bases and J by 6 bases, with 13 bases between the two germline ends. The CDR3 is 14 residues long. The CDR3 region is CASSLKGFRAEAFF. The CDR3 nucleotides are TGTGCCAGCAGTTTAAAGGGTTTTCGCGCTGAAGCTTTCTTT.

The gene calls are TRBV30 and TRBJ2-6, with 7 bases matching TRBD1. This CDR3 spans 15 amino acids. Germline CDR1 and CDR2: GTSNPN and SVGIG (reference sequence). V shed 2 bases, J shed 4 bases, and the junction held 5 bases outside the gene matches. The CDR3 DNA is TGTGCCTGGAGTACAGGGGCAAGAGGGGCCAACGTCCTGACTTTC. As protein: CAWSTGARGANVLTF.

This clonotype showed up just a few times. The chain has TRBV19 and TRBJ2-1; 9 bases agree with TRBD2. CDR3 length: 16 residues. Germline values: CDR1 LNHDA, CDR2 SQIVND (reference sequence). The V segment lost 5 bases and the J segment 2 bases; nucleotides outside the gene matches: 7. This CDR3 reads CASSPFSGSPYNEQFF. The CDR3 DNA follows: TGTGCCAGTAGTCCGTTTAGCGGGAGTCCCTACAATGAGCAGTTCTTC. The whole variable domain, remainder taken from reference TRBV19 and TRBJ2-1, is DGGITQSPKYLFRKEGQNVTLSCEQNLNHDAMYWYRQDPGQGLRLIYYSQIVNDFQKGDIAEGYSVSREKKESFPLTVTSAQKNPTAFYLCASSPFSGSPYNEQFFGPGTRLTVL.

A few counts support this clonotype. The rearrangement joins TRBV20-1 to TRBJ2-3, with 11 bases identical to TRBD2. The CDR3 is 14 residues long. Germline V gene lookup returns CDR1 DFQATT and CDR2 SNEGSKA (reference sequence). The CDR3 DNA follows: TGCGGGAGTGGGACTAGCGGAAGCACAGATACGCAGTATTTT. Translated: CGSGTSGSTDTQYF.

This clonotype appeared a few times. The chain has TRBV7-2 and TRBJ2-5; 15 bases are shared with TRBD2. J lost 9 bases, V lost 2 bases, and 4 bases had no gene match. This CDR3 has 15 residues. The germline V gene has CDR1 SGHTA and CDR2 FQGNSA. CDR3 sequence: CASSLKGLAGGSQYF. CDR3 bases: TGTGCCAGCAGCTTAAAAGGACTAGCGGGAGGGTCCCAGTACTTC. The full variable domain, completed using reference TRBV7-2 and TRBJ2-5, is GAGVSQSPSNKVTEKGKDVELRCDPISGHTALYWYRQSLGQGLEFLIYFQGNSAPDKSGLPSDRFSAERTGGSVSTLTIQRTQQEDSAVYLCASSLKGLAGGSQYFGPGTRLLVL.

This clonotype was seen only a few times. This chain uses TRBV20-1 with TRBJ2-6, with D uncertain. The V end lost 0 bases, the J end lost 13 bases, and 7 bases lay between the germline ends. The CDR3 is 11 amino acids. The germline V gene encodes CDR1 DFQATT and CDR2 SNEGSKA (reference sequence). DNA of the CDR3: TGCAGTGCTAGAGATGTTCGTGTCCTGACTTTC. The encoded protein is CSARDVRVLTF.

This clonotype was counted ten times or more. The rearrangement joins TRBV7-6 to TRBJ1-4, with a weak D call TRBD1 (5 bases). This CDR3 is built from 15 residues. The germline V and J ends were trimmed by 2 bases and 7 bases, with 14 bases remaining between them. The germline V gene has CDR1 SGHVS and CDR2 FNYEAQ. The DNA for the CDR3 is TGTGCCAGCAGCTTAATGCCCCGCAGGGTTGAAAAACTGTTTTTT. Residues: CASSLMPRRVEKLFF.

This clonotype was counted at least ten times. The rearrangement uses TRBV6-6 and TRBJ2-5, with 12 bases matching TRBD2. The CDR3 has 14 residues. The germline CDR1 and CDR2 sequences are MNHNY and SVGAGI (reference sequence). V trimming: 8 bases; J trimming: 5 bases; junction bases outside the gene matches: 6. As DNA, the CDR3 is TGTGCCAGCTTGGCACTAGCGGGAGGCGAGACCCAGTACTTC. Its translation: CASLALAGGETQYF.

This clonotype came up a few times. The DNA for the CDR3 is TGTGCCAGCAGCCGATTTCGAGTCTCCTACAATGAGCAGTTCTTC. This codes for CASSRFRVSYNEQFF. The chain combines TRBV7-8 with TRBJ2-1, with D uncertain. V dropped 5 bases and J dropped 0 bases, with 11 bases sitting between them. The length of the CDR3 is 15 residues. Germline V gene sequence: CDR1 SGHVS, CDR2 FQNEAQ.

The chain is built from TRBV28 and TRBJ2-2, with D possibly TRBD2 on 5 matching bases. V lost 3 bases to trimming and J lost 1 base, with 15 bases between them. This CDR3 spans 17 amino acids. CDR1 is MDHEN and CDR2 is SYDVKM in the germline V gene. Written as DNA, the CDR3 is TGTGCCAGCAGTTTGTCCCCGGGCGGGTTGAACACCGGGGAGCTGTTTTTT. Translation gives CASSLSPGGLNTGELFF.

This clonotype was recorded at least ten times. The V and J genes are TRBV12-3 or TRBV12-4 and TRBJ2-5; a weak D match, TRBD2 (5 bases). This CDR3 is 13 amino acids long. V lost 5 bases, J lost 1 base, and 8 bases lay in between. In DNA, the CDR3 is TGTGCCAGCAGTCCTGGACTCCAAGAGACCCAGTACTTC. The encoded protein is CASSPGLQETQYF.

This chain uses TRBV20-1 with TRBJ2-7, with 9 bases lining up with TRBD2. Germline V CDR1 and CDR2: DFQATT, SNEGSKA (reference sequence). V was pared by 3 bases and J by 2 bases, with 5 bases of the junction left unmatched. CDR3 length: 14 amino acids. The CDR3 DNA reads TGCAGTGCTAGGCGGGCTAGCGGGACCTACGAGCAGTACTTC. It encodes CSARRASGTYEQYF.

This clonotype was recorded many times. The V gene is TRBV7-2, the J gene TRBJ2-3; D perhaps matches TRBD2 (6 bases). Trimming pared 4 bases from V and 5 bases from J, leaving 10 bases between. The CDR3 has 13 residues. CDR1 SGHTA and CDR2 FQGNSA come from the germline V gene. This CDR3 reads CASSSRERDTQYF. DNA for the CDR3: TGTGCCAGCAGCTCCCGGGAGAGAGATACGCAGTATTTT.

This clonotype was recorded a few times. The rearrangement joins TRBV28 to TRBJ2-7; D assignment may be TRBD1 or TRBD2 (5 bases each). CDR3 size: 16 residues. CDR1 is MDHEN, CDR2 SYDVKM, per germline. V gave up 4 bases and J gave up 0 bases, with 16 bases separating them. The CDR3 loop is CASSSLYGASSYEQYF. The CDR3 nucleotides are TGTGCCAGCAGTTCCCTCTACGGGGCTAGCTCCTACGAGCAGTACTTC.

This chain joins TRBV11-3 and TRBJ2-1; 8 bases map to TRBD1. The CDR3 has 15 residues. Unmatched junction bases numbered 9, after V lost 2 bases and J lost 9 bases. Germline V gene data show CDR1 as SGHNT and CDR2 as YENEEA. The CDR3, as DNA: TGTGCCAGCAGCTTATTCCCAGGGGGCTCGGGTGAGCAGTTCTTC. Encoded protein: CASSLFPGGSGEQFF.

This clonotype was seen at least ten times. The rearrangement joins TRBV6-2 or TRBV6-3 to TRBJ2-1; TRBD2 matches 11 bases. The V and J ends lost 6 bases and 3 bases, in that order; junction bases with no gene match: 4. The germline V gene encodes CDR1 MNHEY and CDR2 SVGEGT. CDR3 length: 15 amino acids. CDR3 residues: CASSVTSGSYNEQFF. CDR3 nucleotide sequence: TGTGCCAGCAGCGTCACTAGCGGGAGCTACAATGAGCAGTTCTTC.

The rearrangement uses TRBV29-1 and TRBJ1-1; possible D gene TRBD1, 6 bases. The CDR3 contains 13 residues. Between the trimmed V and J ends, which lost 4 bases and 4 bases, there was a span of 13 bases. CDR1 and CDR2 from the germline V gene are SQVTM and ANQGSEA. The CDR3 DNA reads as TGCAGCGTTGCCACAGGGATCCTCACTGAAGCTTTCTTT. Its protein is CSVATGILTEAFF.

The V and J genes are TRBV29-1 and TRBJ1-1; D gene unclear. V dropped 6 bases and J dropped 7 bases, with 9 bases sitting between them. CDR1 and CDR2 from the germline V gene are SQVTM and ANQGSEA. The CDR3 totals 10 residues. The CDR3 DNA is TGCAGCGTAGCTACCATTGAAGCTTTCTTT. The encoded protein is CSVATIEAFF.

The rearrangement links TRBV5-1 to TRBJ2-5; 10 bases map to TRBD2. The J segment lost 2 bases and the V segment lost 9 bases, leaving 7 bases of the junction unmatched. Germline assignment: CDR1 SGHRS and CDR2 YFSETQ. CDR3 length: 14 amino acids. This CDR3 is CATTRTSGQETQYF. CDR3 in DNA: TGCGCCACCACCCGGACTAGCGGACAAGAGACCCAGTACTTC.

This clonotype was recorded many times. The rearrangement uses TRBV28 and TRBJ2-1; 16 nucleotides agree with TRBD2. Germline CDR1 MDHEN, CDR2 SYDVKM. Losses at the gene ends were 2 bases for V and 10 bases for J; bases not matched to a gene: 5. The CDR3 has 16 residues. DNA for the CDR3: TGTGCCAGCAGTTTAGTGGGACTAGCGGGAGGGGTCGAGCAGTTCTTC. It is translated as CASSLVGLAGGVEQFF. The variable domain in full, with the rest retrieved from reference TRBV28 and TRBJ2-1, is DVKVTQSSRYLVKRTGEKVFLECVQDMDHENMFWYRQDPGLGLRLIYFSYDVKMKEKGDIPEGYSVSREKKERFSLILESASTNQTSMYLCASSLVGLAGGVEQFFGPGTRLTVL.

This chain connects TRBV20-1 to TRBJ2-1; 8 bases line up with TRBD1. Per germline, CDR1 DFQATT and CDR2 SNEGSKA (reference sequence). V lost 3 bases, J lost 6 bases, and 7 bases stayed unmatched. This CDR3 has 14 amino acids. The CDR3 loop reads CSARGPRGPNEQFF. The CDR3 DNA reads TGCAGTGCTAGGGGGCCCAGGGGGCCCAATGAGCAGTTCTTC.

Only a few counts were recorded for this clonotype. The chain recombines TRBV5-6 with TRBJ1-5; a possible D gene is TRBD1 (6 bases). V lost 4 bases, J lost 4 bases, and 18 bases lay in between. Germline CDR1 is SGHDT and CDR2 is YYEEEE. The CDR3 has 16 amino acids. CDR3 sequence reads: CASSLAGTLTNQPQHF. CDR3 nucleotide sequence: TGTGCCAGCAGCCTCGCCGGGACACTTACAAATCAGCCCCAGCATTTT.

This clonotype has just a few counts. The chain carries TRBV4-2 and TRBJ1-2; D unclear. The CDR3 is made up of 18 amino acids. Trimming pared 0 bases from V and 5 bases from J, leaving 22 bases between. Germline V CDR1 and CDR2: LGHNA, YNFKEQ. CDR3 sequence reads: CASSQDTNSSLGGYGYTF. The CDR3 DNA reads TGTGCCAGCAGCCAAGATACGAACAGCAGTTTGGGCGGGTATGGCTACACCTTC.

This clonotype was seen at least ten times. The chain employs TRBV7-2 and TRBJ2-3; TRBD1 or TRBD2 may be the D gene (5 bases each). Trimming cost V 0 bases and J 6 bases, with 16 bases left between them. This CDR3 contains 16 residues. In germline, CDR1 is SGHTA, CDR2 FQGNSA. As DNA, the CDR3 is TGTGCCAGCAGCTTAGCGAGGTCAGGGTCGGGGGATACGCAGTATTTT. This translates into CASSLARSGSGDTQYF.

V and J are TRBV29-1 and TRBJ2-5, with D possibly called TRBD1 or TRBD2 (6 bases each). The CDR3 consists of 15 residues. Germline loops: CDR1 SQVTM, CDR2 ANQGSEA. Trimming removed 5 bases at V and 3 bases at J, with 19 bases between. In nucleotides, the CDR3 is TGCAGCGTTAGGGGGGCCGGAGGTGGTGAAGAGACCCAGTACTTC. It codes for CSVRGAGGGEETQYF.

This chain's CDR3 is CASSFQTGSGGELFF. CDR3 coding DNA: TGTGCCAGCAGCTTCCAAACAGGGTCAGGCGGGGAGCTGTTTTTT. The V gene is TRBV7-2, the J gene TRBJ2-2; a possible D gene is TRBD1 (6 bases). The germline V gene has CDR1 SGHTA and CDR2 FQGNSA. The CDR3 contains 15 residues. Trimming shortened V by 3 bases and J by 7 bases, and 15 bases separated the two germline ends.

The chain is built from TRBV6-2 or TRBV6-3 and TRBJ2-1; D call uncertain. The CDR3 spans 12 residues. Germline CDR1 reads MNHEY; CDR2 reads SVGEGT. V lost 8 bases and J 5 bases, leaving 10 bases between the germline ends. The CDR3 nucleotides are TGTGCCAGCTCCAGGCACAACAATGAGCAGTTCTTC. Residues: CASSRHNNEQFF.

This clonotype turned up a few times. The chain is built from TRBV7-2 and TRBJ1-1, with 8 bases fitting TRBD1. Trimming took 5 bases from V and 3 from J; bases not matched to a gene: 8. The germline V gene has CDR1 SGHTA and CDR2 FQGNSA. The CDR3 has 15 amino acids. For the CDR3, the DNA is TGTGCCAGCAGCCCAGACAGGGGTGCGCACACTGAAGCTTTCTTT. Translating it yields CASSPDRGAHTEAFF. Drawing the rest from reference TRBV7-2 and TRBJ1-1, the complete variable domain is GAGVSQSPSNKVTEKGKDVELRCDPISGHTALYWYRQSLGQGLEFLIYFQGNSAPDKSGLPSDRFSAERTGGSVSTLTIQRTQQEDSAVYLCASSPDRGAHTEAFFGQGTRLTVV.